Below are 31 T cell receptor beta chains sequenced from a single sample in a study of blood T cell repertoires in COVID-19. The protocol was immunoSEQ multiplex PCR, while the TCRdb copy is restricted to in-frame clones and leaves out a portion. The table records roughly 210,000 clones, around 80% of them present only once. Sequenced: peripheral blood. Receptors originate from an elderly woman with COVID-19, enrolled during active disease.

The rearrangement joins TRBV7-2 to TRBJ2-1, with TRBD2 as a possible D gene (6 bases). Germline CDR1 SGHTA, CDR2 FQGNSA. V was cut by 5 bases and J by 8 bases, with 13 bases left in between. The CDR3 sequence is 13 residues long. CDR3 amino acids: CASSTRTTHEQFF. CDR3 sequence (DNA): TGTGCCAGCAGCACCAGGACTACCCATGAGCAGTTCTTC.

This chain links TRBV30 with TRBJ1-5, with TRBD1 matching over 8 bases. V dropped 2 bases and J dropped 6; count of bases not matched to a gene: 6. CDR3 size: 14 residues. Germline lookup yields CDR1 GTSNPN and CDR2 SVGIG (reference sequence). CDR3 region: CAWSSGQGLQPQHF. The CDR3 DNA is TGTGCCTGGAGTTCTGGACAGGGCCTTCAGCCCCAGCATTTT.

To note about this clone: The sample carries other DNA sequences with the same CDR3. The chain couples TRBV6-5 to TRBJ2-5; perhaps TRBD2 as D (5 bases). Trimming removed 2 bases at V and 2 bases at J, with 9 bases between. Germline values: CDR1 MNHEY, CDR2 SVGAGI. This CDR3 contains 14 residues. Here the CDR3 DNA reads TGTGCCAGCAGTTACAGCACTAGGCAAGAGACCCAGTACTTC. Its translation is CASSYSTRQETQYF.

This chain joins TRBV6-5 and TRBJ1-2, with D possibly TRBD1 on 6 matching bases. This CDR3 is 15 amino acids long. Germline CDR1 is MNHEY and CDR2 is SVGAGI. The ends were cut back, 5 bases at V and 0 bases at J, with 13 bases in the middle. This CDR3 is CASSRGQRANYGYTF. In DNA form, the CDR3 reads TGTGCCAGCAGTCGTGGACAGAGAGCTAACTATGGCTACACCTTC.

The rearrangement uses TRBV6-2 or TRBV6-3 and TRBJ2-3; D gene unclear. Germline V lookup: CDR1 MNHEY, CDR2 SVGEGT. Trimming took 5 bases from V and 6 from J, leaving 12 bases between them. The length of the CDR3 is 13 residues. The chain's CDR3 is CASSQPPVDTQYF. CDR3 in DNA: TGTGCCAGCAGTCAACCACCAGTGGATACGCAGTATTTT.

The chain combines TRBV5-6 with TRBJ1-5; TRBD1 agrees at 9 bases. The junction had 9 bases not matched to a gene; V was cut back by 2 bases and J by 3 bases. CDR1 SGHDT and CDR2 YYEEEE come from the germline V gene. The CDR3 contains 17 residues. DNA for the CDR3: TGTGCCAGCAGCTTATCGTTAACAGGGGGCGTCAATCAGCCCCAGCATTTT. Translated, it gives CASSLSLTGGVNQPQHF.

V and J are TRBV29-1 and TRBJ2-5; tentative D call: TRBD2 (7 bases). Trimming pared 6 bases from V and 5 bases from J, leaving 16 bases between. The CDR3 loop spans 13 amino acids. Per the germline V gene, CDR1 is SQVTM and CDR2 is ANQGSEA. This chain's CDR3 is CSVGLQGGETQYF. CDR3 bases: TGCAGCGTCGGGTTACAGGGAGGGGAGACCCAGTACTTC.

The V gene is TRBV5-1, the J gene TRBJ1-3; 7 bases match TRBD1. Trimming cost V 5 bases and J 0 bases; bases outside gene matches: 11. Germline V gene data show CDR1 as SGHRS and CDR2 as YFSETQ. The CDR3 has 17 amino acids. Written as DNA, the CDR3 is TGCGCCAGCAGACGTACAGGGGCTTCGAGCTCTGGAAACACCATATATTTT. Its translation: CASRRTGASSSGNTIYF.

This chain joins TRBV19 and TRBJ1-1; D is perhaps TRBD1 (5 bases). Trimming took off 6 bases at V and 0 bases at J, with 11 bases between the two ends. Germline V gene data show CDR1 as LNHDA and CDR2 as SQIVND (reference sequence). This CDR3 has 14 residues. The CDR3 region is CASRRGEMNTEAFF. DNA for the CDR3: TGTGCCAGTAGAAGGGGCGAAATGAACACTGAAGCTTTCTTT.

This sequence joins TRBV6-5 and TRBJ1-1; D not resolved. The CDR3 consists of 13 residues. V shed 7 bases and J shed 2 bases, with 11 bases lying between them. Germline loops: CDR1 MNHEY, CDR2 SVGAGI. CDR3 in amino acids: CASKGLPNTEAFF. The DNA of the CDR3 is TGTGCCAGCAAAGGACTCCCTAACACTGAAGCTTTCTTT.

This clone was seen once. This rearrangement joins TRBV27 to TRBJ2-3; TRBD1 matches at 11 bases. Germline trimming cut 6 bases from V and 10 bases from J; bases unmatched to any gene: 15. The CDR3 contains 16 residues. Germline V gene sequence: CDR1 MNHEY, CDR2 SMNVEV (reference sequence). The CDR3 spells CASRVGGGTGGIPQYF. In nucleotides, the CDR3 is TGTGCCAGCAGGGTAGGGGGTGGGACAGGGGGAATACCGCAGTATTTT.

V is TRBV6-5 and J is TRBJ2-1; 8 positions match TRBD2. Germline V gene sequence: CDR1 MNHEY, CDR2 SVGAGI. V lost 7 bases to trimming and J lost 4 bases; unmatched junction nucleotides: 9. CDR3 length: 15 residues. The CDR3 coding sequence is TGTGCCAGCAAGGTAGCGGGGCAGGAGTACAATGAGCAGTTCTTC. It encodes CASKVAGQEYNEQFF.

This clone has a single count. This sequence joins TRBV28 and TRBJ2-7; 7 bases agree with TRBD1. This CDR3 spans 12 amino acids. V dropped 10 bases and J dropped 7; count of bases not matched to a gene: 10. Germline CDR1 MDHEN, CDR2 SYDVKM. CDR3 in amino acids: CATRDRAREQYF. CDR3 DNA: TGTGCCACAAGGGACAGAGCTAGGGAGCAGTACTTC.

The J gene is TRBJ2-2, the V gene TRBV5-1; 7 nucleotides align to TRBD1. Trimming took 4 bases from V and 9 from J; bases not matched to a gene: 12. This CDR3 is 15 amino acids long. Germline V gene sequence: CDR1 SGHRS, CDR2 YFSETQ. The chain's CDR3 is CASSPSTGAARELFF. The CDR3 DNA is TGCGCCAGCAGCCCCAGCACAGGGGCCGCCAGGGAGCTGTTTTTT.

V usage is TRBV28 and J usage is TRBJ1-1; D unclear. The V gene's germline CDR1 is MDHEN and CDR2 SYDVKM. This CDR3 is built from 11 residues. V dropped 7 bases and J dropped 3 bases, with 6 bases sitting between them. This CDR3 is CASTVDTEAFF. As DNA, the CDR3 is TGTGCCAGCACGGTGGACACTGAAGCTTTCTTT.

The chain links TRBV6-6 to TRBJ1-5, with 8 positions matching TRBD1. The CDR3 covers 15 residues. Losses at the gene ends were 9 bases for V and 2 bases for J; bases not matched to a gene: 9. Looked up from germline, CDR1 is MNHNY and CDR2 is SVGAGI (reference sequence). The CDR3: CASRTGFGGNQPQHF. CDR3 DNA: TGTGCCAGTCGGACAGGGTTTGGAGGCAATCAGCCCCAGCATTTT.

CDR3 protein: CASSYLRGNTEAFF. DNA of the CDR3: TGTGCCAGCAGCTACCTCCGGGGGAACACTGAAGCTTTCTTT. The gene calls are TRBV5-5 and TRBJ1-1; no clear D gene. Trimming stripped 3 bases from V and 1 base from J, with 10 bases between. Germline V lookup: CDR1 SGHKS, CDR2 YYEKEE (reference sequence). The CDR3 has 14 amino acids.

CDR3: CASSRLPPGTSEYEQYF. The DNA of the CDR3 is TGCGCCAGCAGCCGTCTGCCGCCTGGGACTAGCGAGTACGAGCAGTACTTC. V and J are TRBV4-1 and TRBJ2-7; 10 positions agree with TRBD2. The V gene's germline CDR1 is MGHRA and CDR2 YSYEKL. The CDR3 runs to 17 residues. V lost 4 bases to trimming and J lost 4 bases; unmatched junction nucleotides: 13.

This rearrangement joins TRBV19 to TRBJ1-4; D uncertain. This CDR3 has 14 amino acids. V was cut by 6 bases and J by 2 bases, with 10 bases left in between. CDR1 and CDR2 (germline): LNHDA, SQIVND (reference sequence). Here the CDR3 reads CASSPTGTNEKLFF. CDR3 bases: TGTGCCAGTAGCCCTACCGGGACTAATGAAAAACTGTTTTTT.

The CDR3 region is CSASSGGPGPQHF. CDR3 coding DNA: TGCAGTGCTAGTTCCGGGGGACCAGGGCCCCAGCATTTT. The genes are TRBV20-1 and TRBJ1-5; tentative D call: TRBD1 (5 bases). Germline CDR1 is DFQATT and CDR2 is SNEGSKA (reference sequence). The CDR3 is 13 residues long. The ends were cut back, 3 bases at V and 9 bases at J, with 15 bases in the middle.

For the CDR3, the DNA is TGTGCCAGCAGCTCTCTACGTTCGGACAGGGGGCGAGACGGCTACACCTTC. Its translation is CASSSLRSDRGRDGYTF. The V call is TRBV7-9, the J call TRBJ1-2, with 11 bases fitting TRBD1. This CDR3 has 17 residues. Germline assignment: CDR1 SEHNR and CDR2 FQNEAQ (reference sequence). V dropped 4 bases and J dropped 8; count of bases not matched to a gene: 15.

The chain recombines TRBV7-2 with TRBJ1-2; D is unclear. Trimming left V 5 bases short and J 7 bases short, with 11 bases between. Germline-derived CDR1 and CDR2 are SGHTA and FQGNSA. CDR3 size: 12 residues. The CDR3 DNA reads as TGTGCCAGCAGCACGAATCTCGGTGGCTACACCTTC. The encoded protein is CASSTNLGGYTF.

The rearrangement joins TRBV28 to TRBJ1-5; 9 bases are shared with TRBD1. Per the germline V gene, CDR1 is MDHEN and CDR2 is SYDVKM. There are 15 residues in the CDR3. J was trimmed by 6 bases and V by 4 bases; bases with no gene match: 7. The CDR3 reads CASSYRQGGGQPQHF. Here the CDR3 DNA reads TGTGCCAGCAGTTACCGACAGGGGGGGGGTCAGCCCCAGCATTTT.

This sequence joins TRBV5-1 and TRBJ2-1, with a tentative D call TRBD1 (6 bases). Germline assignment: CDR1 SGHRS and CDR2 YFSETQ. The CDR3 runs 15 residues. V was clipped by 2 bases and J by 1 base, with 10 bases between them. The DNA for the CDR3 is TGCGCCAGCAGCTTCGGTAGGGGGTCCTACAATGAGCAGTTCTTC. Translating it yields CASSFGRGSYNEQFF.

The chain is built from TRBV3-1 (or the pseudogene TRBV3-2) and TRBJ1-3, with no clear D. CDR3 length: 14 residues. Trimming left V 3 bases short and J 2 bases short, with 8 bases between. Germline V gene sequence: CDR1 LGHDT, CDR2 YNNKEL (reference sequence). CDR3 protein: CASSHHGAGNTIYF. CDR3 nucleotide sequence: TGTGCCAGCAGCCATCACGGGGCTGGAAACACCATATATTTT.

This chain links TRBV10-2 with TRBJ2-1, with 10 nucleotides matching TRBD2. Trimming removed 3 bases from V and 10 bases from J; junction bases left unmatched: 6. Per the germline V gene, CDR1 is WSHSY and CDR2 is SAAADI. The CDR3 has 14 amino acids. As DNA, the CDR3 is TGCGCCAGCAGTGATCAGCGGGGGGGCCGGGAGCAGTTCTTC. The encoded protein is CASSDQRGGREQFF.

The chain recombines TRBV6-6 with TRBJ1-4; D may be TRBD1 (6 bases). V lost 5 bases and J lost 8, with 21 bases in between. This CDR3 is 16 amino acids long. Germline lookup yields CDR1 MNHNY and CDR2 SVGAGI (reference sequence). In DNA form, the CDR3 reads TGTGCCAGCAGTCCCCCGGGGGGGGGCCCTAGAGAAAAACTGTTTTTT. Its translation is CASSPPGGGPREKLFF.

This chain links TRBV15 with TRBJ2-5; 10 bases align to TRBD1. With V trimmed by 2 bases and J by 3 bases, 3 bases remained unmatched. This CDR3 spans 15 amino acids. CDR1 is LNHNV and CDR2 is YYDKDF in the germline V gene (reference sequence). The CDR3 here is CATSRTGTGEETQYF. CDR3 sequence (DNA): TGTGCCACCAGCAGAACAGGGACAGGGGAAGAGACCCAGTACTTC.

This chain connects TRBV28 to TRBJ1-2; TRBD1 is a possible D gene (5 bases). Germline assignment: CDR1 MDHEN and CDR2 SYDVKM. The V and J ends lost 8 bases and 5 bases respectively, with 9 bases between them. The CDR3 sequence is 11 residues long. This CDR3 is CASGQGYGYTF. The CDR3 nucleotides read TGTGCCAGCGGGCAGGGTTATGGCTACACCTTC.

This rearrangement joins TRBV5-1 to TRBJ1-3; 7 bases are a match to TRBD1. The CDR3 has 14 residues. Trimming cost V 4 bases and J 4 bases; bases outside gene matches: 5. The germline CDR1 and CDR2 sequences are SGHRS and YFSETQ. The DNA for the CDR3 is TGCGCCAGCAGCCTCGGGACAGAAGGAAACACCATATATTTT. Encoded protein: CASSLGTEGNTIYF.

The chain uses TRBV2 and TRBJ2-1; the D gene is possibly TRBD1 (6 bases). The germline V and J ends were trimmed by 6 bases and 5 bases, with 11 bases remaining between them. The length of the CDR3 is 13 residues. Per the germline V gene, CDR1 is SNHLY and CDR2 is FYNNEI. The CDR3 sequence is CASSGQRNNEQFF. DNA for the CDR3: TGTGCCAGCAGCGGACAGAGAAACAATGAGCAGTTCTTC. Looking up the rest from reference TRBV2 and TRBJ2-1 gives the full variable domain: EPEVTQTPSHQVTQMGQEVILRCVPISNHLYFYWYRQILGQKVEFLVSFYNNEISEKSEIFDDQFSVERPDGSNFTLKIRSTKLEDSAMYFCASSGQRNNEQFFGPGTRLTVL.